Listed below are T cell receptor beta chains from one sample, sequenced in a study of cytomegalovirus exposure and HLA in healthy donors. Here immunoSEQ multiplex PCR was the method, and the copy in TCRdb shows in-frame clones only, minus some. The table has 100,000 to 150,000 clones, 70% to 90% seen once. The material sequenced was PBMCs. Receptors were obtained from a man in his late teens or twenties in good health and CMV-seropositive. CDR3s include the opening cysteine and the closing phenylalanine or tryptophan. The order of the fields is clone size, D gene, V gene, J gene, CDR3 DNA, CDR3 protein. A D gene is named only where the DNA matches it firmly. The size of a clone is reported for some rows only, either as once, few or many, or as a class for expanded clones.

NA	TRBD2	TRBV7-9	TRBJ2-1	TGTGCCAGCAGCCTCCCGGCGGGGGGGACCGACAATGAGCAGTTCTTC	CASSLPAGGTDNEQFF
NA	TRBD1	TRBV29-1	TRBJ2-2	TGCAGCGCCGGACAGGGGGGGAACACCGGGGAGCTGTTTTTT	CSAGQGGNTGELFF
NA	NA	TRBV4-1	TRBJ1-2	TGCGCCAGCAGCCAATTAACAGACCCAGGTGGTGGCTACACCTTC	CASSQLTDPGGGYTF
NA	NA	TRBV23-1	TRBJ1-3	TGCGCCAGCAGTCAATCCGTTAAGGAGGGGCTCCCTGGAAACACCATATATTTT	CASSQSVKEGLPGNTIYF
NA	TRBD2	TRBV2	TRBJ2-5	TGTGCAACCCGGGGGGAGGAAGAGACCCAGTACTTC	CATRGEEETQYF
NA	TRBD2	TRBV11-3	TRBJ2-3	TGTGCCAGCAGCCAAGGGCTAGCGGGGGCCTTGAGCACAGATACGCAGTATTTT	CASSQGLAGALSTDTQYF
NA	NA	TRBV11-3	TRBJ1-2	TGTGCCAGCAGCACAAACGGGGGGAATGGCTACACCTTC	CASSTNGGNGYTF
NA	NA	TRBV5-1	TRBJ2-2	TGCGCCAGCAGCTTGGCGTCGTCAGCGAACACCGGGGAGCTGTTTTTT	CASSLASSANTGELFF
NA	NA	TRBV7-8	TRBJ1-1	TGTGCCAGCAGCCTGGACATATCGGACACTGAAGCTTTCTTT	CASSLDISDTEAFF
NA	TRBD1	TRBV6-6	TRBJ1-1	TGTGCCAGCATGGACAGGGGGCTGAACACTGAAGCTTTCTTT	CASMDRGLNTEAFF
NA	NA	TRBV21-1	TRBJ2-7	TGTGCCAGCACCAACTATAGGGGGCCCTCCTACGAGCAGTACTTC	CASTNYRGPSYEQYF
NA	TRBD1	TRBV7-7	TRBJ1-4	TGTGCCAGCAGCTCCCGGGACAGGGAGGCTAATGAAAAACTGTTTTTT	CASSSRDREANEKLFF
once	NA	TRBV19	TRBJ1-2	TGTGCCAGTAGTACCGAGAACTATGGCTACACCTTC	CASSTENYGYTF
NA	NA	TRBV28	TRBJ1-2	TGTGCCAGCAGTTTGGAGGGTCGACACGAGGGGCCCGAGGACTATGGCTACACCTTC	CASSLEGRHEGPEDYGYTF
NA	TRBD2	TRBV6-5	TRBJ2-5	TGTGCCAGCGAGCGGGGGGAAGAGACCCAGTACTTC	CASERGEETQYF
NA	TRBD1	TRBV27	TRBJ1-5	TGTGCCAGCAGAGCCGGGACAGGGAGCAATCAGCCCCAGCATTTT	CASRAGTGSNQPQHF
NA	NA	TRBV6-5	TRBJ1-2	TGTGCCAGCAGTTACGCAGGGGATGGCTACACCTTC	CASSYAGDGYTF
NA	NA	TRBV28	TRBJ1-4	TGTGCCAGCAGTCTACTTTCTGGACAGCTTAATGAAAAACTGTTTTTT	CASSLLSGQLNEKLFF
NA	NA	TRBV19	TRBJ1-1	TGTGCCAGTAGCAAGGGGATTGAAGCTTTCTTT	CASSKGIEAFF
NA	NA	TRBV6-5	TRBJ2-7	TGTGCCAGCAGTTACCGGGTTGGGTACGAGCAGTACTTC	CASSYRVGYEQYF
NA	NA	TRBV11-2	TRBJ1-1	TGTGCCAGCAGCTTAGGCCACTCCCCAGGGCCCTTGAACACTGAAGCTTTCTTT	CASSLGHSPGPLNTEAFF
NA	NA	TRBV7-6	TRBJ2-3	TGTGCCAGCAGCTTAGGCAGGGGGGAGGATACGCAGTATTTT	CASSLGRGEDTQYF
few	NA	TRBV7-9	TRBJ1-1	TGTGCCAGCAACCCCCAACAGGAACCGAACACTGAAGCTTTCTTT	CASNPQQEPNTEAFF
NA	NA	TRBV18	TRBJ2-3	TGTGCCAGCTCACCACCTTCGGGGACAGATACGCAGTATTTT	CASSPPSGTDTQYF
NA	NA	TRBV19	TRBJ1-6	TGTGCCAGTAGTATTCAGGGGAGCTCCTATAATTCACCCCTCCACTTT	CASSIQGSSYNSPLHF
once	NA	TRBV30	TRBJ1-5	TGTGCCTGGAGTGTATTGGTCAGTAGCAATCAGCCCCAGCATTTT	CAWSVLVSSNQPQHF
NA	TRBD2	TRBV2	TRBJ2-3	TGTGCCAGCAATGGACTAGGCGCAAAGGTTACGCAGTATTTT	CASNGLGAKVTQYF
once	NA	TRBV30	TRBJ2-1	TGTGCCTGGAGTGGGGCAAGGGAGCAGTTCTTC	CAWSGAREQFF
few	NA	TRBV11-2	TRBJ2-1	TGTGCCAGCAGCTTAGCGGGTTTCGCCTACAATGAGCAGTTCTTC	CASSLAGFAYNEQFF
NA	NA	TRBV4-1	TRBJ1-1	TGCGCCAGCAGCCAAGGGGCTAACACTGAAGCTTTCTTT	CASSQGANTEAFF
NA	NA	TRBV19	TRBJ1-1	TGTGCCAGTAGTTCATACGGAGGAATGAACACTGAAGCTTTCTTT	CASSSYGGMNTEAFF
NA	NA	TRBV13	TRBJ2-7	TGTGCCAGCAGCTTATCCAGAAGCTACGAGCAGTACTTC	CASSLSRSYEQYF
NA	NA	TRBV18	TRBJ2-5	TGTGCCAGCTCACCAGTTGGGCGTGCCGATTGGGAGACCCAGTACTTC	CASSPVGRADWETQYF
NA	NA	TRBV5-8	TRBJ2-7	TGTGCCAGCGCCCCCGTGGGCAGCTACGAGCAGTACTTC	CASAPVGSYEQYF
NA	TRBD2	TRBV10-3	TRBJ2-3	TGTGCCATCAGTGACCCGACTAGCGGGACTACAGATACGCAGTATTTT	CAISDPTSGTTDTQYF
NA	NA	TRBV30	TRBJ2-1	TGTGCCTGGAGTGTATCCAGGGTCAATGAGCAGTTCTTC	CAWSVSRVNEQFF
NA	NA	TRBV13	TRBJ1-2	TGTGCCAGCAGCTTAAGGCAGGATAACTATGGCTACACCTTC	CASSLRQDNYGYTF
NA	NA	TRBV7-9	TRBJ2-7	TGTGCCAGCAGCCCCGACGGACTTTTCTACGAGCAGTACTTC	CASSPDGLFYEQYF
NA	NA	TRBV14	TRBJ2-1	TGTGCCAGCAGCGTCTCGGTCCATGAGCAGTTCTTC	CASSVSVHEQFF
NA	NA	TRBV9	TRBJ2-3	TGTGCCAGCAAGGGGACAGATACGCAGTATTTT	CASKGTDTQYF
NA	NA	TRBV11-2	TRBJ1-4	TGTGCCAGCAGCTTCGCGGGAACATCGAATGAAAAACTGTTTTTT	CASSFAGTSNEKLFF
few	NA	TRBV7-2	TRBJ1-1	TGTGCCAGCAGCCCTAGCCCTGAAGCTTTCTTT	CASSPSPEAFF
NA	TRBD1	TRBV6-1	TRBJ1-2	TGTGCCAGCTACCGGGACAGGGTTACCGGCTACACCTTC	CASYRDRVTGYTF
NA	TRBD1	TRBV7-2	TRBJ2-7	TGTGCCAGCACCCTGACAGGGATCGGTTACGAGCAGTACTTC	CASTLTGIGYEQYF
NA	TRBD1	TRBV7-2	TRBJ1-3	TGTGCCAGCAGCTTTACAGGGGGGGGTGGAAACACCATATATTTT	CASSFTGGGGNTIYF
NA	NA	TRBV2	TRBJ2-2	TGTGCCAGCAGTGCAGGGGTAGGGTACACCGGGGAGCTGTTTTTT	CASSAGVGYTGELFF
NA	NA	TRBV6-5	TRBJ2-5	TGTGCCAGCACTGTCGTGGGGGGGCCGGGAGAGACCCAGTACTTC	CASTVVGGPGETQYF
NA	NA	TRBV6-1	TRBJ1-1	TGTGCCAGCAGTACCGGACTAGGGGCGGGTGAAGCTTTCTTT	CASSTGLGAGEAFF
NA	NA	TRBV19	TRBJ2-7	TGTGCCAGTAGTATAAGTCTCGGGGGGCCCCCCTCCTACGAGCAGTACTTC	CASSISLGGPPSYEQYF